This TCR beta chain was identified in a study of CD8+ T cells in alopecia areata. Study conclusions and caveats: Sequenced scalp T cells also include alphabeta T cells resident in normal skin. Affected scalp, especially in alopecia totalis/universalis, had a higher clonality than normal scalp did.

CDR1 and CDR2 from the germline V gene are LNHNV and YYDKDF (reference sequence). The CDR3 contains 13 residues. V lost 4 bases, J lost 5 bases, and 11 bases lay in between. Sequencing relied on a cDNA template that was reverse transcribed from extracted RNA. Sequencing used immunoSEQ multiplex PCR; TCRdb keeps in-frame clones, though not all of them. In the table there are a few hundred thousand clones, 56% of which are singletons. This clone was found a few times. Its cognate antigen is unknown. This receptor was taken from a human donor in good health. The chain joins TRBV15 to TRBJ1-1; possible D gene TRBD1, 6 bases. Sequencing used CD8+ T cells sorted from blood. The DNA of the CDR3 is TGTGCCACCAGCACAAGGACAGTGACTGAAGCTTTCTTT. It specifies CATSTRTVTEAFF.